These 24 T cell receptor beta chains were sequenced from one sample in a study of T-cell reconstitution after alpha-beta-depleted transplantation in children. Unique molecular identifiers were built into the TCRbeta library. TCRdb reprocessed the PCR reads via MiXCR and lists one record per CDR3 protein. The data hold under 750,000 distinct CDR3 sequences, with 23% observed a single time. Sequencing was performed on PBMCs, mostly from graft donor cells, taken 360 days after TCRalphabeta/CD19-depleted stem cell transplant. These TCRs come from a boy under three years old who had a stem cell transplant for acute myeloid leukemia, so the T cells may come from the graft donor.

This clonotype was recorded at least ten times. The chain uses TRBV29-1 and TRBJ2-1; D uncertain. The CDR3 is made up of 13 amino acids. The V gene lost 6 bases and the J gene lost 3 bases, with 12 bases spanning the gap. Germline lookup yields CDR1 SQVTM and CDR2 ANQGSEA. The DNA of the CDR3 is TGCAGCGTCGGGCAACAGTACTACAATGAGCAGTTCTTC. This gives the protein CSVGQQYYNEQFF.

There are a few counts of this clonotype. V gene TRBV5-1 combines with J gene TRBJ1-1; 7 positions match TRBD1. CDR1 is SGHRS, CDR2 YFSETQ, per germline. The CDR3 spans 14 residues. Losses at the gene ends were 4 bases for V and 1 base for J; bases not matched to a gene: 4. CDR3 sequence (DNA): TGCGCCAGCAGCACGGGACAGTCGAACACTGAAGCTTTCTTT. It translates to CASSTGQSNTEAFF.

This clonotype was detected ten times or more. V and J are TRBV9 and TRBJ2-3; 10 nucleotides agree with TRBD2. This CDR3 comprises 18 residues. CDR1 is SGDLS, CDR2 YYNGEE, per germline. The V segment lost 0 bases and the J segment 0 bases; nucleotides outside the gene matches: 7. This CDR3 reads CASSVVAGGPHSTDTQYF. The CDR3 DNA reads TGTGCCAGCAGCGTAGTAGCGGGGGGCCCGCATAGCACAGATACGCAGTATTTT.

The V call is TRBV7-2, the J call TRBJ2-7; 7 bases are a match to TRBD2. The CDR3 is 16 residues long. From germline, CDR1 is SGHTA and CDR2 FQGNSA. Unmatched junction bases numbered 10, after V lost 5 bases and J lost 0 bases. The DNA for the CDR3 is TGTGCCAGCAGCAGACTCCTGGGGGGGTCCTCCTACGAGCAGTACTTC. Translation: CASSRLLGGSSYEQYF.

V gene TRBV1 combines with J gene TRBJ2-1. TRBV1 is given as a pseudogene. CDR3 size: 15 residues. The CDR3 here is CTSSQGTGSYNDQFF. In DNA, the CDR3 is TGCACCAGCAGCCAAGGCACAGGCTCCTACAATGACCAGTTCTTC.

This clonotype has only a few counts. The chain is built from TRBV20-1 and TRBJ2-1, with 8 bases identical to TRBD1. The CDR3 contains 14 residues. CDR1 is DFQATT, CDR2 SNEGSKA, per germline (reference sequence). V dropped 6 bases and J dropped 3; count of bases not matched to a gene: 7. DNA of the CDR3: TGCAGTGCCCTGACAGGGGAAGGCTACAATGAGCAGTTCTTC. Encoded protein: CSALTGEGYNEQFF.

This clonotype was seen more than once but under ten times. This chain connects TRBV6-5 to TRBJ2-3; 10 bases align to TRBD2. The CDR3 consists of 16 residues. The ends lost 2 bases at V and 6 bases at J; junction bases unmatched: 8. Germline values: CDR1 MNHEY, CDR2 SVGAGI. The CDR3 here is CASSYGLAGEVDTQYF. CDR3 DNA: TGTGCCAGCAGTTACGGGCTAGCGGGGGAAGTGGATACGCAGTATTTT.

This clonotype was observed a handful of times. V gene TRBV20-1 combines with J gene TRBJ2-2; possible D gene TRBD1, 6 bases. The CDR3 consists of 16 residues. Looked up from germline, CDR1 is DFQATT and CDR2 is SNEGSKA (reference sequence). V was trimmed by 0 bases and J by 0 bases, leaving 11 bases between them. The CDR3 here is CSARDHEGANTGELFF. The CDR3 region has the DNA TGCAGTGCTAGAGATCATGAGGGGGCGAACACCGGGGAGCTGTTTTTT.

V and J are TRBV4-3 and TRBJ1-5; no clear D gene. Looked up from germline, CDR1 is LGHNA and CDR2 is YSLEER. V was shortened by 4 bases and J by 5 bases, with 9 bases between the two germline ends. The CDR3 spans 13 residues. The CDR3 sequence: CASSRHRDQPQHF. As DNA, the CDR3 is TGCGCCAGCAGCCGGCACAGAGATCAGCCCCAGCATTTT.

In this sample, this clonotype turned up a few times. V gene TRBV6-1 combines with J gene TRBJ1-2; the match to TRBD1 covers 10 bases. J lost 8 bases, V lost 6 bases, and 6 bases had no gene match. The germline CDR1 and CDR2 sequences are MNHNS and SASEGT. CDR3 length equals 13 residues. DNA for the CDR3: TGTGCCAGCAGCCTTGGGACAGGGGTCGGCTACACCTTC. Protein product: CASSLGTGVGYTF.

The chain couples TRBV6-5 to TRBJ1-1; D may be TRBD1 (6 bases). This CDR3 has 13 residues. With 0 bases removed from V and 7 bases from J, the gap between germline ends came to 9 bases. Germline lookup yields CDR1 MNHEY and CDR2 SVGAGI. In DNA form, the CDR3 reads TGTGCCAGCAGTTACTCCGGGGGCTATGAAGCTTTCTTT. Its protein is CASSYSGGYEAFF.

This clonotype was observed many times. The rearrangement uses TRBV11-2 and TRBJ2-1; D unresolved. The CDR3 runs to 13 residues. V dropped 4 bases and J dropped 9 bases, with 13 bases sitting between them. Looked up from germline, CDR1 is SGHAT and CDR2 is FQNNGV. CDR3 loop: CASSSLGWSEQFF. The CDR3 bases are TGTGCCAGCAGCTCCCTGGGGTGGAGTGAGCAGTTCTTC.

V gene TRBV12-3 or TRBV12-4 combines with J gene TRBJ2-3, with D possibly TRBD1 on 5 matching bases. This CDR3 comprises 15 residues. V lost 3 bases and J lost 3, with 13 bases in between. Here the CDR3 reads CASSFYQGRTDTQYF. The CDR3 nucleotides read TGTGCCAGCAGTTTTTACCAGGGTCGGACAGATACGCAGTATTTT.

The chain couples TRBV12-3 or TRBV12-4 to TRBJ2-2; 12 bases align to TRBD2. The V and J ends lost 6 bases and 5 bases, in that order; junction bases with no gene match: 4. The CDR3 has 15 residues. CDR3 in amino acids: CASRWTSGTTGELFF. The CDR3, as DNA: TGTGCCAGCAGATGGACTAGCGGGACAACCGGGGAGCTGTTTTTT.

This rearrangement joins TRBV2 to TRBJ2-3, with D unclear. This CDR3 has 14 amino acids. Per the germline V gene, CDR1 is SNHLY and CDR2 is FYNNEI. V shed 10 bases and J shed 6 bases, with 20 bases lying between them. The DNA for the CDR3 is TGTGCCACCCTGCTAAGTCTCCCTACGGATACGCAGTATTTT. It specifies CATLLSLPTDTQYF.

This clonotype was found a few times. The genes are TRBV7-9 and TRBJ1-1; TRBD1 aligns across 7 bases. V lost 7 bases to trimming and J lost 6 bases; unmatched junction nucleotides: 5. CDR3 length equals 12 residues. Germline lookup yields CDR1 SEHNR and CDR2 FQNEAQ (reference sequence). CDR3 protein: CASTLGTAEAFF. The CDR3 nucleotides are TGTGCCAGCACCTTGGGGACAGCTGAAGCTTTCTTT.

This clonotype was counted many times. Written as DNA, the CDR3 is TGTGCCAGCAGTTTTTCCGAGAACACCGGGGAGCTGTTTTTT. Its translation is CASSFSENTGELFF. The chain links TRBV28 to TRBJ2-2, with D hard to call. This CDR3 comprises 14 residues. Per the germline V gene, CDR1 is MDHEN and CDR2 is SYDVKM. Trimming removed 3 bases at V and 1 base at J, with 6 bases between. Full variable domain (missing parts from reference TRBV28 and TRBJ2-2): DVKVTQSSRYLVKRTGEKVFLECVQDMDHENMFWYRQDPGLGLRLIYFSYDVKMKEKGDIPEGYSVSREKKERFSLILESASTNQTSMYLCASSFSENTGELFFGEGSRLTVL.

The chain carries TRBV7-2 and TRBJ2-1; perhaps TRBD1 as D (5 bases). The V end lost 1 base, the J end lost 13 bases, and 14 bases lay between the germline ends. Germline V CDR1 and CDR2: SGHTA, FQGNSA. CDR3 length: 13 amino acids. The DNA for the CDR3 is TGTGCCAGCAGCTTAGGGCCAGGGAATTATCAGTTCTTC. Its protein product is CASSLGPGNYQFF.

The genes are TRBV20-1 and TRBJ2-7; possibly TRBD2 for D (7 bases). This CDR3 spans 16 amino acids. The V end lost 1 base, the J end lost 1 base, and 17 bases lay between the germline ends. The germline V gene encodes CDR1 DFQATT and CDR2 SNEGSKA (reference sequence). CDR3 in DNA: TGCAGTGCTAGAGCGAAGAGAGGGGGGGTATCCTACGAGCAGTACGTC. Translating gives CSARAKRGGVSYEQYV.

The chain recombines TRBV6-1 with TRBJ2-3; 7 bases align to TRBD1. The CDR3 totals 14 residues. J was trimmed by 3 bases and V by 6 bases; bases with no gene match: 6. Germline CDR1 and CDR2: MNHNS and SASEGT. CDR3 region: CASRTGYGTDTQYF. CDR3 DNA sequence: TGTGCCAGCAGGACAGGGTATGGAACAGATACGCAGTATTTT.

In its sample, this clonotype was seen a few times. The V and J genes are TRBV6-6 and TRBJ2-5; D might be TRBD2 (5 bases). The germline CDR1 and CDR2 sequences are MNHNY and SVGAGI (reference sequence). With 6 bases removed from V and 5 bases from J, the gap between germline ends came to 10 bases. The CDR3 totals 12 residues. This chain's CDR3 is CASSHGGETQYF. In DNA, the CDR3 is TGTGCCAGCAGCCATGGAGGCGAGACCCAGTACTTC.

The V and J genes are TRBV2 and TRBJ2-5; 7 nucleotides align to TRBD2. With 3 bases clipped from V and 1 base from J, the junction kept 5 bases outside the gene matches. The CDR3 runs to 15 residues. Germline CDR1 is SNHLY and CDR2 is FYNNEI. The CDR3 region has the DNA TGTGCCAGCAGTGATGTCCCTAGCGGCCAAGAGACCCAGTACTTC. It yields the protein CASSDVPSGQETQYF.

This clonotype was found many times. The chain joins TRBV20-1 to TRBJ2-5, with D uncertain. The V gene lost 6 bases and the J gene lost 0 bases, with 11 bases spanning the gap. Germline lookup yields CDR1 DFQATT and CDR2 SNEGSKA (reference sequence). CDR3 size: 13 residues. The CDR3 spells CSATHMYQETQYF. CDR3 DNA: TGCAGTGCAACTCATATGTACCAAGAGACCCAGTACTTC.

This clonotype was seen many times. The rearrangement links TRBV6-5 to TRBJ2-5; D ambiguous. The germline V gene has CDR1 MNHEY and CDR2 SVGAGI. V lost 6 bases to trimming and J lost 2 bases, with 13 bases between them. The CDR3 length is 14 residues. The CDR3, as DNA: TGTGCCAGCAGAGCTCGGACGGAGCAAGAGACCCAGTACTTC. Residues: CASRARTEQETQYF.